Listed below are T cell receptor beta chains from one sample, sequenced in a study of PD-L1 blockade in urothelial cancer. The method was immunoSEQ multiplex PCR; TCRdb's version includes in-frame clones alone and lacks a portion of them. The data show tens of thousands of clones, around 85% seen once. The source material was PBMCs, sampled around atezolizumab (anti-PD-L1) treatment. These receptors all come from a woman aged 55 to 70 with urothelial cancer. CDR3s include the opening cysteine and the closing phenylalanine or tryptophan. The order of the fields is D gene, J gene, clone size, V gene, CDR3 length, CDR3 DNA, CDR3 protein. The D gene is left open where the match is weak. The size entry is marked missing in some rows and otherwise reads once, few, many or a size class.

d_call: -
j_call: TRBJ2-3
clone_size: -
v_call: TRBV4-2
cdr3_length: 16
cdr3_nt: TGTGCCAGCAGGATAGAGGGGGAATTTTCCACAGATACGCAGTATTTT
cdr3_aa: CASRIEGEFSTDTQYF

d_call: -
j_call: TRBJ2-3
clone_size: -
v_call: TRBV11-2
cdr3_length: 16
cdr3_nt: TGTGCCAGCAGCAAAAAGCGGGACATGAACACAGATACGCAGTATTTT
cdr3_aa: CASSKKRDMNTDTQYF

d_call: -
j_call: TRBJ2-1
clone_size: -
v_call: TRBV10-1
cdr3_length: 11
cdr3_nt: TGCGCCAGCTCTTCCTACAATGAGCAGTTCTTC
cdr3_aa: CASSSYNEQFF

d_call: -
j_call: TRBJ1-1
clone_size: -
v_call: TRBV7-9
cdr3_length: 13
cdr3_nt: TGTGCCAGCAGCTTTCCCGGGGGAGCTGAAGCTTTCTTT
cdr3_aa: CASSFPGGAEAFF

d_call: TRBD2
j_call: TRBJ2-5
clone_size: -
v_call: TRBV6-5
cdr3_length: 14
cdr3_nt: TGTGCCAGCAGTCGAAGCGGGAGAGGGGAGACCCAGTACTTC
cdr3_aa: CASSRSGRGETQYF

d_call: TRBD1
j_call: TRBJ1-4
clone_size: -
v_call: TRBV7-6
cdr3_length: 16
cdr3_nt: TGTGCCAGCAGCCCCCTAAGTGGGGCAGGGGGGGAAAAACTGTTTTTT
cdr3_aa: CASSPLSGAGGEKLFF

d_call: TRBD1
j_call: TRBJ2-1
clone_size: -
v_call: TRBV19
cdr3_length: 17
cdr3_nt: TGTGCCAGTACCCCCCCTGGGGGACAGGGGGTAACAAATGAGCAGTTCTTC
cdr3_aa: CASTPPGGQGVTNEQFF

d_call: -
j_call: TRBJ1-1
clone_size: -
v_call: TRBV5-1
cdr3_length: 14
cdr3_nt: TGCGCCAGCAGCACGAGACAAGAGAACACTGAAGCTTTCTTT
cdr3_aa: CASSTRQENTEAFF

d_call: TRBD1
j_call: TRBJ2-1
clone_size: -
v_call: TRBV29-1
cdr3_length: 14
cdr3_nt: TGCAGCGTTGGAGAGGGGGCGAGGTACAATGAGCAGTTCTTC
cdr3_aa: CSVGEGARYNEQFF

d_call: -
j_call: TRBJ2-3
clone_size: -
v_call: TRBV19
cdr3_length: 16
cdr3_nt: TGTGCCAGTAGTAGGAGGGGCGCAGCTAGCACAGATACGCAGTATTTT
cdr3_aa: CASSRRGAASTDTQYF

d_call: TRBD1
j_call: TRBJ2-1
clone_size: few
v_call: TRBV10-1
cdr3_length: 14
cdr3_nt: TGCGCCAGCGGCCGGGACAGGGCCTACAATGAGCAGTTCTTC
cdr3_aa: CASGRDRAYNEQFF

d_call: TRBD2
j_call: TRBJ2-2
clone_size: -
v_call: TRBV4-3
cdr3_length: 18
cdr3_nt: TGCGCCAGCAGCCAAGGACTAGCGGGAGCTACGAACACCGGGGAGCTGTTTTTT
cdr3_aa: CASSQGLAGATNTGELFF

d_call: TRBD1
j_call: TRBJ2-7
clone_size: -
v_call: TRBV7-2
cdr3_length: 15
cdr3_nt: TGTGCCAGCAGCTTAGGATCCAGGGGGACCTACGAGCAGTACTTC
cdr3_aa: CASSLGSRGTYEQYF

d_call: -
j_call: TRBJ2-2
clone_size: -
v_call: TRBV19
cdr3_length: 13
cdr3_nt: TGTGCCAGTAGTACCACGGGGGCCGGGGAGCTGTTTTTT
cdr3_aa: CASSTTGAGELFF

d_call: TRBD2
j_call: TRBJ2-3
clone_size: -
v_call: TRBV5-1
cdr3_length: 17
cdr3_nt: TGCGCCAGCAGCGCATTAATTAGCGGGGGGGCCGCAGATACGCAGTATTTT
cdr3_aa: CASSALISGGAADTQYF

d_call: -
j_call: TRBJ1-3
clone_size: -
v_call: TRBV18
cdr3_length: 17
cdr3_nt: TGTGCCAGCTCACCATTAACACAGGCCACCTCTGGAAACACCATATATTTT
cdr3_aa: CASSPLTQATSGNTIYF

d_call: TRBD2
j_call: TRBJ2-7
clone_size: -
v_call: TRBV5-4
cdr3_length: 15
cdr3_nt: TGTGCCAGCAGCGCCGGGACTAGGCCTTTTTCGGAGCAGTACTTC
cdr3_aa: CASSAGTRPFSEQYF

d_call: TRBD2
j_call: TRBJ2-2
clone_size: -
v_call: TRBV7-9
cdr3_length: 18
cdr3_nt: TGTGCCAGCAGCTTAGTGCTCGGACTAGCGATTGGGACCGGGGAGCTGTTTTTT
cdr3_aa: CASSLVLGLAIGTGELFF

d_call: -
j_call: TRBJ2-5
clone_size: -
v_call: TRBV7-3
cdr3_length: 13
cdr3_nt: TGTGCCAGCAGCTCACGCAGGGGAGAGACCCAGTACTTC
cdr3_aa: CASSSRRGETQYF

d_call: TRBD1
j_call: TRBJ1-1
clone_size: -
v_call: TRBV2
cdr3_length: 17
cdr3_nt: TGTGCCAGCAGGTGGGCCCAGGGGGCGAGGGTAAACACTGAAGCTTTCTTT
cdr3_aa: CASRWAQGARVNTEAFF

d_call: -
j_call: TRBJ2-3
clone_size: -
v_call: TRBV9
cdr3_length: 18
cdr3_nt: TGTGCCAGCAGCGTCCGACCCCTCCTTGGGGGGAGCACAGATACGCAGTATTTT
cdr3_aa: CASSVRPLLGGSTDTQYF

d_call: -
j_call: TRBJ2-2
clone_size: once
v_call: TRBV15
cdr3_length: 14
cdr3_nt: TGTGCCACCGAAGGGACTTTCGGTACCGGGGAGCTGTTTTTT
cdr3_aa: CATEGTFGTGELFF

d_call: TRBD1
j_call: TRBJ1-1
clone_size: -
v_call: TRBV19
cdr3_length: 13
cdr3_nt: TGTGCCACCCGGACAGGGAGTAACACTGAAGCTTTCTTT
cdr3_aa: CATRTGSNTEAFF

d_call: TRBD2
j_call: TRBJ2-7
clone_size: -
v_call: TRBV7-2
cdr3_length: 14
cdr3_nt: TGTGCCAGCACTCTCCTAGCGGGGCGTTACGAGCAGTACTTC
cdr3_aa: CASTLLAGRYEQYF

d_call: -
j_call: TRBJ2-7
clone_size: -
v_call: TRBV21-1
cdr3_length: 14
cdr3_nt: TGTGCCAGCAGCAAATCCCCAGGGTCCTACGAGCAGTACTTC
cdr3_aa: CASSKSPGSYEQYF

d_call: TRBD2
j_call: TRBJ2-5
clone_size: few
v_call: TRBV4-2
cdr3_length: 17
cdr3_nt: TGTGCCAGCAGCCAAGGAGGACTAGCGGGGGAAATGGAGACCCAGTACTTC
cdr3_aa: CASSQGGLAGEMETQYF

d_call: -
j_call: TRBJ1-1
clone_size: -
v_call: TRBV7-2
cdr3_length: 13
cdr3_nt: TGTGCCAGCAGCCAACCGTGGGGGGAAAAAGCTTTCTTT
cdr3_aa: CASSQPWGEKAFF

d_call: -
j_call: TRBJ2-3
clone_size: -
v_call: TRBV9
cdr3_length: 15
cdr3_nt: TGTGCCAGCAGCGTAGAGGCAGGGTTTGAGAATACGCAGTATTTT
cdr3_aa: CASSVEAGFENTQYF

d_call: TRBD2
j_call: TRBJ2-7
clone_size: -
v_call: TRBV19
cdr3_length: 15
cdr3_nt: TGTGCCAGTAGTATAGGCGGGACTACCTCCTACGAGCAGTACTTC
cdr3_aa: CASSIGGTTSYEQYF

d_call: -
j_call: TRBJ2-2
clone_size: -
v_call: TRBV5-4
cdr3_length: 15
cdr3_nt: TGTGCCAGCAGCTTGTTGCAGGGTCGTACCGGGGAGCTGTTTTTT
cdr3_aa: CASSLLQGRTGELFF

d_call: TRBD1
j_call: TRBJ2-2
clone_size: -
v_call: TRBV27
cdr3_length: 15
cdr3_nt: TGTGCCAGCAGGTCCCGGGACAGGAACACCGGGGAGCTGTTTTTT
cdr3_aa: CASRSRDRNTGELFF

d_call: -
j_call: TRBJ1-5
clone_size: -
v_call: TRBV19
cdr3_length: 14
cdr3_nt: TGTGCCAGTAGTATAGGGCAGGGGCCGCGAGCCCAGCATTTT
cdr3_aa: CASSIGQGPRAQHF

d_call: TRBD2
j_call: TRBJ2-1
clone_size: -
v_call: TRBV29-1
cdr3_length: 15
cdr3_nt: TGCAGCGTTGGATTGGGGACTATGGTCTACAATGAGCAGTTCTTC
cdr3_aa: CSVGLGTMVYNEQFF

d_call: -
j_call: TRBJ2-5
clone_size: -
v_call: TRBV20-1
cdr3_length: 11
cdr3_nt: TGCAGTGCTAGAGATAAAGAGACCCAGTACTTC
cdr3_aa: CSARDKETQYF

d_call: -
j_call: TRBJ2-3
clone_size: -
v_call: TRBV12-5
cdr3_length: 13
cdr3_nt: TGTGCTAGTGCGGCGGCTAGCACAGATACGCAGTATTTT
cdr3_aa: CASAAASTDTQYF

d_call: TRBD1
j_call: TRBJ2-3
clone_size: -
v_call: TRBV6-5
cdr3_length: 14
cdr3_nt: TGTGCCAGCAGTTTTGGACAGGGTCGGGATACGCAGTATTTT
cdr3_aa: CASSFGQGRDTQYF

d_call: -
j_call: TRBJ2-1
clone_size: -
v_call: TRBV7-9
cdr3_length: 12
cdr3_nt: TGTGCCAGCAGCTACAGCACTAATGAGCAGTTCTTC
cdr3_aa: CASSYSTNEQFF

d_call: -
j_call: TRBJ1-4
clone_size: -
v_call: TRBV4-3
cdr3_length: 15
cdr3_nt: TGCGCCAGCAGCCACGGGTCTTCAACTAATGAAAAACTGTTTTTT
cdr3_aa: CASSHGSSTNEKLFF

d_call: TRBD1
j_call: TRBJ2-7
clone_size: -
v_call: TRBV9
cdr3_length: 16
cdr3_nt: TGTGCCAGCAGCGTGACGGACAGGGCCTTCTCCTACGAGCAGTACTTC
cdr3_aa: CASSVTDRAFSYEQYF

d_call: TRBD1
j_call: TRBJ1-2
clone_size: few
v_call: TRBV4-2
cdr3_length: 15
cdr3_nt: TGTGCCAGCAGCCAGGCGACAGGGGGAGACTATGGCTACACCTTC
cdr3_aa: CASSQATGGDYGYTF

d_call: TRBD2
j_call: TRBJ2-7
clone_size: -
v_call: TRBV10-2
cdr3_length: 14
cdr3_nt: TGCGCCAGCAGTGACCTAGCGGGATACTACGAGCAGTACTTC
cdr3_aa: CASSDLAGYYEQYF

d_call: TRBD2
j_call: TRBJ2-5
clone_size: -
v_call: TRBV15
cdr3_length: 19
cdr3_nt: TGTGCCACCACCCAAAGATGGACTAGCGGGACCCGTTACCAAGAGACCCAGTACTTC
cdr3_aa: CATTQRWTSGTRYQETQYF

d_call: TRBD1
j_call: TRBJ2-7
clone_size: few
v_call: TRBV18
cdr3_length: 16
cdr3_nt: TGTGCCAGCTCCCTGCTCGCCGGGACAGGGGACTACGAGCAGTACTTC
cdr3_aa: CASSLLAGTGDYEQYF

d_call: TRBD1
j_call: TRBJ2-7
clone_size: -
v_call: TRBV18
cdr3_length: 15
cdr3_nt: TGTGCCAGCTCACCGTTAGACAGGGCCCCCCACGAGCAGTACTTC
cdr3_aa: CASSPLDRAPHEQYF

d_call: -
j_call: TRBJ1-2
clone_size: once
v_call: TRBV5-1
cdr3_length: 13
cdr3_nt: TGCGCCAGCAGCTTCGACAACGACTATGGCTACACCTTC
cdr3_aa: CASSFDNDYGYTF

d_call: TRBD1
j_call: TRBJ2-1
clone_size: -
v_call: TRBV14
cdr3_length: 18
cdr3_nt: TGTGCCAGCAGCCAACTTTTCGGGACAGTAAAATACTACAATGAGCAGTTCTTC
cdr3_aa: CASSQLFGTVKYYNEQFF

d_call: TRBD2
j_call: TRBJ2-3
clone_size: once
v_call: TRBV10-3
cdr3_length: 18
cdr3_nt: TGTGCCATCAGCCTCACAAAAACTAGCGGAGGCGATACAGATACGCAGTATTTT
cdr3_aa: CAISLTKTSGGDTDTQYF

d_call: -
j_call: TRBJ2-6
clone_size: -
v_call: TRBV9
cdr3_length: 19
cdr3_nt: TGTGCCAGCAGCAAACAGGGTGTTGGGCGGTCTGGTGGGGCCAACGTCCTGACTTTC
cdr3_aa: CASSKQGVGRSGGANVLTF

d_call: -
j_call: TRBJ1-2
clone_size: -
v_call: TRBV5-4
cdr3_length: 17
cdr3_nt: TGTGCCAGCAGCCCTATGGGCGGGCAGGAGCCCAACTATGGCTACACCTTC
cdr3_aa: CASSPMGGQEPNYGYTF

d_call: -
j_call: TRBJ2-7
clone_size: -
v_call: TRBV20-1
cdr3_length: 11
cdr3_nt: TGCAGTGCTCCCCAGGCCTACGAGCAGTACTTC
cdr3_aa: CSAPQAYEQYF

d_call: TRBD1
j_call: TRBJ2-7
clone_size: -
v_call: TRBV5-6
cdr3_length: 13
cdr3_nt: TGTGCCAGCCTCGGGACAGACTCCTACGAGCAGTACTTC
cdr3_aa: CASLGTDSYEQYF

d_call: -
j_call: TRBJ2-7
clone_size: -
v_call: TRBV10-3
cdr3_length: 13
cdr3_nt: TGTGCCATCAGTGAGACTAGCTCCTACGAGCAGTACTTC
cdr3_aa: CAISETSSYEQYF

d_call: TRBD2
j_call: TRBJ2-2
clone_size: -
v_call: TRBV4-2
cdr3_length: 18
cdr3_nt: TGTGCCAGCAGCTCCCGGGGCCCCCGACTAGCGGGGACCGGGGAGCTGTTTTTT
cdr3_aa: CASSSRGPRLAGTGELFF